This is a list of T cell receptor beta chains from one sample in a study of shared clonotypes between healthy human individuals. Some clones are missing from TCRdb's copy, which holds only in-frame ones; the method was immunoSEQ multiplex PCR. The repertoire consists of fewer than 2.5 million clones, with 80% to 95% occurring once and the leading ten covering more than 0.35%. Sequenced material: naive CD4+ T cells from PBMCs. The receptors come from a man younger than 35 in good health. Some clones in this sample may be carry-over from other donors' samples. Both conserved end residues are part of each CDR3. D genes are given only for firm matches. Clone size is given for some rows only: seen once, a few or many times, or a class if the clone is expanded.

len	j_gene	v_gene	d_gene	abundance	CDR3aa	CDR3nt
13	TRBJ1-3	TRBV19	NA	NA	CASSIARGNTIYF	TGTGCCAGTAGTATAGCACGCGGAAACACCATATATTTT
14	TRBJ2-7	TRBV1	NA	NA	CTSSRLPTCYEQYF	TGCACCAGCAGCCGCCTACCCACCTGTTACGAGCAGTACTTC
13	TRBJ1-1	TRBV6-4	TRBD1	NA	CATRGEVNTEAFF	TGTGCCACCAGGGGGGAAGTGAACACTGAAGCTTTCTTT
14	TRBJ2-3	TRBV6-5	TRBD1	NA	CASSQPGGPDTQYF	TGTGCCAGCAGCCAGCCAGGGGGCCCAGATACGCAGTATTTT
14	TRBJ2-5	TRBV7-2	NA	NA	CASSLDRDQETQYF	TGTGCCAGCAGCTTAGATAGGGACCAAGAGACCCAGTACTTC
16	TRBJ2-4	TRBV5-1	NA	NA	CASSLAPGEAKNIQYF	TGCGCCAGCAGCTTGGCCCCGGGGGAGGCCAAAAACATTCAGTACTTC
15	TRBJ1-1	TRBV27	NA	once	CASSFDRTLNTEAFF	TGTGCCAGCAGTTTTGACAGGACCCTGAACACTGAAGCTTTCTTT
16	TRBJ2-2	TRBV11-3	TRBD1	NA	CASSSRQGKGTGELFF	TGTGCCAGCAGCTCCAGACAGGGCAAGGGCACCGGGGAGCTGTTTTTT
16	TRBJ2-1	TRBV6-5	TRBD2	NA	CASSYWVGGSGNEQFF	TGTGCCAGCAGTTACTGGGTGGGCGGGAGTGGCAATGAGCAGTTCTTC
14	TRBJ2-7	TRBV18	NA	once	CASSPTWMAYEQYF	TGTGCCAGCTCACCTACCTGGATGGCCTACGAGCAGTACTTC
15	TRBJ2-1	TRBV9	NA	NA	CASSLDGRVRNEQFF	TGTGCCAGCAGCCTGGATGGTCGGGTACGCAATGAGCAGTTCTTC
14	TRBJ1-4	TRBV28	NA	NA	CASRVGGVNEKLFF	TGTGCCAGCAGGGTTGGAGGGGTGAATGAAAAACTGTTTTTT
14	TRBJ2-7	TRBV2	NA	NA	CASSEGPGVYEQYF	TGTGCCAGCAGTGAAGGGCCAGGGGTCTACGAGCAGTACTTC
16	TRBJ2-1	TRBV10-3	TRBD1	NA	CAISESGTGRGNEQFF	TGTGCCATCAGTGAGTCAGGGACAGGGCGAGGCAATGAGCAGTTCTTC
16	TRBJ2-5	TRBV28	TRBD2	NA	CASSPSPGLNIVTQYF	TGTGCCAGCAGTCCCTCCCCGGGACTAAACATCGTGACCCAGTACTTC
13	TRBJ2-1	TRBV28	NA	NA	CASSFSGYNEQFF	TGTGCCAGCAGTTTTAGCGGATACAATGAGCAGTTCTTC
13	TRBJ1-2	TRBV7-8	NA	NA	CASSPQGNYGYTF	TGTGCCAGCAGCCCACAGGGTAACTATGGCTACACCTTC
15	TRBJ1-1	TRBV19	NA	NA	CASSRTETMNTEAFF	TGTGCCAGTAGTCGGACAGAGACTATGAACACTGAAGCTTTCTTT
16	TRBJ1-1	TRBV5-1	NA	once	CASSLAPTRSYTEAFF	TGCGCCAGCAGCTTGGCGCCGACCCGGAGTTATACTGAAGCTTTCTTT
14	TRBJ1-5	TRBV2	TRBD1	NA	CASSDWTGSGTQHF	TGTGCCAGCAGTGACTGGACAGGGAGCGGAACCCAGCATTTT
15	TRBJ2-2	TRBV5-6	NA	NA	CASSLRGLVTGELFF	TGTGCCAGCAGCTTGCGGGGGTTGGTCACCGGGGAGCTGTTTTTT
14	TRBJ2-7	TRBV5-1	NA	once	CASSFVSGNYEQYF	TGCGCCAGCAGCTTTGTGAGCGGAAACTACGAGCAGTACTTC
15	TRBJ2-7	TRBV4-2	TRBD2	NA	CASSQDSRLAGGIYF	TGTGCCAGCAGCCAAGATTCACGACTAGCGGGAGGGATTTACTTC
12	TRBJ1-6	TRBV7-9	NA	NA	CASSLGDSPLHF	TGTGCCAGCAGCTTGGGGGATTCACCCCTCCACTTT
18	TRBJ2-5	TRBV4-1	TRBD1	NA	CASSQQPRSGGRFETQYF	TGCGCCAGCAGCCAACAACCCCGGTCAGGGGGCCGGTTCGAGACCCAGTACTTC
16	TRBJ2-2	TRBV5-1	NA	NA	CASSLEGSKRAGELFF	TGCGCCAGCAGCTTGGAAGGGTCAAAACGGGCCGGGGAGCTGTTTTTT